The rows below give T cell receptor beta chains drawn from one sample of a study of cytomegalovirus exposure and HLA in healthy donors. Data came from immunoSEQ multiplex PCR; TCRdb stores just in-frame clones and leaves some out. The sample lists 160,000 or so clones; over 70% were seen once. Sequencing was done on a sample of PBMCs. The receptors here all came from a woman in her forties in good health and CMV-seropositive. Each CDR3 is given with its conserved first and last residue. The D gene is left open where the match is weak.

j_call: TRBJ2-1; d_call: -; v_call: TRBV6-6; cdr3_aa: CASSDRGGARNEQFF; cdr3_nt: TGTGCCAGCAGTGACCGAGGGGGTGCGAGGAATGAGCAGTTCTTC
j_call: TRBJ2-5; d_call: -; v_call: TRBV2; cdr3_aa: CASNPELGQETQYF; cdr3_nt: TGTGCCAGCAACCCTGAACTAGGGCAAGAGACCCAGTACTTC
j_call: TRBJ2-7; d_call: TRBD2; v_call: TRBV5-6; cdr3_aa: CASSLGLAGAEQYF; cdr3_nt: TGTGCCAGCAGCTTGGGACTAGCGGGGGCCGAGCAGTACTTC
j_call: TRBJ1-1; d_call: -; v_call: TRBV10-3; cdr3_aa: CAISDSGVSTDEAFF; cdr3_nt: TGTGCCATCAGTGACTCAGGGGTTTCGACCGATGAAGCTTTCTTT
j_call: TRBJ1-3; d_call: TRBD1; v_call: TRBV15; cdr3_aa: CATSRTGTGGNTIYF; cdr3_nt: TGTGCCACCAGCAGAACCGGGACAGGCGGAAACACCATATATTTT
j_call: TRBJ1-1; d_call: TRBD1; v_call: TRBV7-8; cdr3_aa: CASSATARTGEAFF; cdr3_nt: TGTGCCAGCAGCGCAACAGCCCGGACAGGTGAAGCTTTCTTT
j_call: TRBJ1-2; d_call: TRBD1; v_call: TRBV6-1; cdr3_aa: CASSEGTGGGYGYTF; cdr3_nt: TGTGCCAGCAGTGAAGGGACAGGGGGGGGCTATGGCTACACCTTC
j_call: TRBJ1-6; d_call: TRBD1; v_call: TRBV19; cdr3_aa: CASRDRGGSPLYF; cdr3_nt: TGTGCCAGTAGGGACAGGGGAGGGTCACCCCTCTACTTT
j_call: TRBJ2-2; d_call: TRBD1; v_call: TRBV7-6; cdr3_aa: CASSLIQGDTGELFF; cdr3_nt: TGTGCCAGCAGCTTAATTCAGGGGGATACCGGGGAGCTGTTTTTT
j_call: TRBJ1-6; d_call: -; v_call: TRBV30; cdr3_aa: CAWNVGAPTLHF; cdr3_nt: TGTGCCTGGAACGTGGGCGCGCCGACCCTCCACTTT
j_call: TRBJ1-2; d_call: -; v_call: TRBV28; cdr3_aa: CATYLPGLNYGYTF; cdr3_nt: TGTGCCACGTACCTCCCAGGTCTAAACTATGGCTACACCTTC
j_call: TRBJ2-1; d_call: -; v_call: TRBV19; cdr3_aa: CASSMDRYYNEQFF; cdr3_nt: TGTGCCAGTAGTATGGACAGATATTACAATGAGCAGTTCTTC
j_call: TRBJ1-1; d_call: TRBD1; v_call: TRBV2; cdr3_aa: CASSPGQGARNTEAFF; cdr3_nt: TGTGCCAGCAGCCCGGGACAGGGGGCGCGAAACACTGAAGCTTTCTTT
j_call: TRBJ2-2; d_call: TRBD2; v_call: TRBV6-1; cdr3_aa: CASSQQPGGTGELFF; cdr3_nt: TGTGCCAGCAGCCAACAGCCGGGGGGAACCGGGGAGCTGTTTTTT
j_call: TRBJ2-7; d_call: -; v_call: TRBV4-1; cdr3_aa: CASSQEPGSSLEQYF; cdr3_nt: TGCGCCAGCAGCCAAGAGCCGGGATCGTCTCTCGAGCAGTACTTC
j_call: TRBJ2-4; d_call: TRBD1; v_call: TRBV6-5; cdr3_aa: CASNKGTASENIQYF; cdr3_nt: TGTGCCAGCAACAAAGGGACAGCTAGTGAAAACATTCAGTACTTC